This T cell receptor (beta chain) was retrieved from a study of identical twins. Notes on the study in general: Within beta out-of-frame sequences, the excess sharing observed between twins was weaker.

From the 5' RACE reads, TCRdb called clonotypes with MiXCR, one entry per CDR3 protein. This sample has 450,000 or so distinct CDR3 sequences, with over 11% found just once. The CDR3 runs 16 residues. CDR1 is SGHRS, CDR2 YFSETQ, per germline. The V gene lost 0 bases and the J gene lost 0 bases, with 9 bases spanning the gap. This clonotype was counted between two and nine times. No antigen is known for it. Another study also made use of these data, one on yellow fever vaccine responses in identical twins. That source reports: Vaccine T cell responses of twins reportedly seemed partly convergent and partly personalized.

The sequence was obtained from a young woman in good health. The chain combines TRBV5-1 with TRBJ2-2, with D unresolved. Sample: CD4+ T cells sorted from blood. CDR3 amino acids: CASSLDGPSNTGELFF. The CDR3 coding sequence is TGCGCCAGCAGCTTGGATGGACCTTCGAACACCGGGGAGCTGTTTTTT.